A selection of T cell receptor beta chains follows, all from one sample in a study of liver allograft versus peripheral blood T cells. MiXCR was run by TCRdb on the reads, yielding one entry per CDR3 protein. The table records about 14,000 distinct CDR3 sequences, approximately 22% of them present only once. Source of these receptors: a human patient who had a liver transplant. The graft donor may account for some of the T cells. CDR3s include the opening cysteine and the closing phenylalanine or tryptophan. A D gene is named only where the DNA matches it firmly. Only some rows state a clone size, as once, few, many or a class for expanded clones.

>TRBJ1-1|medium-sized|TRBV7-2|NA
CASSLRQNTEAFF
TGTGCCAGCAGCCTTAGACAGAACACTGAAGCTTTCTTT
>TRBJ1-1|medium-sized|TRBV29-1|TRBD1
CSVESDRGKKAFF
TGCAGCGTTGAATCCGACAGGGGTAAAAAGGCTTTCTTT
>TRBJ1-2|few|TRBV6-5|NA
CASSHGAGRTGYYGYTF
TGTGCCAGCAGTCACGGGGCAGGGCGAACCGGCTACTATGGCTACACCTTC
>TRBJ2-3|NA|TRBV5-5|TRBD2
CASSSLAGVFADTQYF
TGTGCCAGCAGCAGCCTAGCGGGGGTTTTCGCAGATACGCAGTATTTT
>TRBJ2-1|few|TRBV19|TRBD1
CASKHGTGEVNEQFF
TGTGCCAGTAAGCATGGGACAGGGGAGGTGAATGAGCAGTTCTTC
>TRBJ1-5|many|TRBV6-6|NA
CASSGDPQEPQHF
TGTGCCAGCAGCGGGGACCCCCAAGAGCCCCAGCATTTT
>TRBJ2-2|few|TRBV7-9|TRBD1
CASRPTGAAGELFF
TGTGCCAGCAGACCTACAGGGGCCGCCGGGGAGCTGTTTTTT
>TRBJ1-3|many|TRBV6-6|TRBD1
CASRGTGYSGNTIYF
TGTGCCAGTCGGGGGACAGGGTACTCTGGAAACACCATATATTTT
>TRBJ1-5|many|TRBV19|NA
CASGRGGNQPQHF
TGTGCCAGTGGCCGGGGTGGCAATCAGCCCCAGCATTTT
>TRBJ2-7|few|TRBV18|TRBD2
CASSPERGGSGITEQYF
TGTGCCAGCTCACCAGAGCGGGGTGGTTCAGGAATCACCGAGCAGTACTTC
>TRBJ1-2|NA|TRBV7-2|NA
CASSLGGETGYTF
TGTGCCAGCAGCTTAGGGGGCGAAACTGGCTACACCTTC
>TRBJ1-4|few|TRBV30|NA
CAWSVGPGTLNEKLFF
TGTGCCTGGAGTGTGGGTCCGGGGACACTGAATGAAAAACTGTTTTTT
>TRBJ2-4|few|TRBV7-2|TRBD2
CASSLSGDIQYF
TGTGCCAGCAGCTTAAGCGGGGACATTCAGTACTTC
>TRBJ1-6|medium-sized|TRBV18|NA
CASSRAGGKSPLHF
TGTGCCAGCTCACGGGCCGGAGGCAAGTCACCCCTCCACTTT
>TRBJ1-2|medium-sized|TRBV6-1|TRBD1
CASRPGTDYGYTF
TGTGCCAGCAGACCCGGGACAGACTATGGCTACACCTTC
>TRBJ1-5|few|TRBV20-1|NA
CSAGDQPQHF
TGCAGTGCAGGGGATCAGCCCCAGCATTTT
>TRBJ1-1|medium-sized|TRBV5-4|NA
CASNPGGANTEAFF
TGTGCCAGCAACCCTGGTGGCGCTAACACTGAAGCTTTCTTT
>TRBJ2-6|few|TRBV13|NA
CASSGSSSGANVLTF
TGTGCCAGCAGCGGTTCCAGCTCTGGGGCCAACGTCCTGACTTTC
>TRBJ1-1|medium-sized|TRBV18|TRBD1
CASSIQGRRTEAFF
TGTGCCAGCTCAATACAGGGGAGGAGGACTGAAGCTTTCTTT
>TRBJ1-3|NA|TRBV12-3/TRBV12-4|TRBD1
CASSTGVGNTIYF
TGTGCCAGCAGTACAGGGGTCGGAAACACCATATATTTT
>TRBJ1-4|many|TRBV19|NA
CASSIVRTNEKLFF
TGTGCCAGTAGTATCGTCCGAACTAATGAAAAACTGTTTTTT
>TRBJ1-2|NA|TRBV20-1|TRBD1
CSALTGGPYGYTF
TGCAGTGCGTTGACAGGGGGGCCCTATGGCTACACCTTC
>TRBJ1-1|many|TRBV6-1|NA
CASNREGTEAFF
TGTGCCAGCAACAGGGAGGGGACTGAAGCTTTCTTT
>TRBJ1-5|NA|TRBV28|NA
CASSSGEQSRRQPQHF
TGTGCCAGCAGTAGCGGGGAGCAGAGTAGACGTCAGCCCCAGCATTTT
>TRBJ2-1|medium-sized|TRBV18|TRBD2
CASSPASGDEQFF
TGTGCCAGCTCACCCGCTAGCGGGGATGAGCAGTTCTTC
>TRBJ1-2|many|TRBV19|NA
CASSIDAGPRKSTF
TGTGCCAGTAGTATAGACGCCGGGCCCCGAAAATCCACCTTC
>TRBJ2-7|NA|TRBV6-1|NA
CASSEAGGPYEQYF
TGTGCCAGCAGTGAAGCTGGGGGACCCTACGAGCAGTACTTC
>TRBJ2-7|many|TRBV7-2|NA
CASSSYTAYEQYF
TGTGCCAGCAGCTCATACACAGCCTACGAGCAGTACTTC
>TRBJ1-6|medium-sized|TRBV29-1|TRBD1
CRQGLNNSPLHF
TGCAGACAGGGGTTAAATAATTCACCCCTCCACTTT
>TRBJ1-5|NA|TRBV6-5|TRBD1
CASSPGQGTWGNQPQHF
TGTGCCAGCAGTCCAGGACAGGGCACCTGGGGCAATCAGCCCCAGCATTTT
>TRBJ1-2|many|TRBV6-6|NA
CASSPGQNYGYTF
TGTGCCAGCAGCCCCGGACAAAACTATGGCTACACCTTC
>TRBJ2-5|NA|TRBV19|NA
CATRDTRQETQYF
TGTGCCACCCGGGACACACGCCAAGAGACCCAGTACTTC
>TRBJ2-3|NA|TRBV20-1|NA
CSVPTGTDTQYF
TGCAGTGTACCGACAGGCACAGATACGCAGTATTTT
>TRBJ1-1|many|TRBV6-2/TRBV6-3|TRBD1
CASKPFPGQGNTEAFF
TGTGCCAGCAAACCTTTTCCGGGACAGGGGAACACTGAAGCTTTCTTT
>TRBJ1-2|NA|TRBV11-2|NA
CASSLEYGDGYTF
TGTGCCAGCAGCTTAGAGTACGGAGATGGCTACACCTTC
>TRBJ1-6|medium-sized|TRBV11-1|TRBD1
CASRTGQGNSPLHF
TGTGCCAGCAGGACTGGACAGGGAAATTCACCCCTCCACTTT
>TRBJ1-1|NA|TRBV28|NA
CASSTTGQLNTEAFF
TGTGCCAGCAGTACGACCGGACAGCTTAACACTGAAGCTTTCTTT
>TRBJ1-2|medium-sized|TRBV19|TRBD1
CASSIRPGQVYGYTF
TGTGCCAGTAGTATCCGGCCGGGACAGGTCTATGGCTACACCTTC
>TRBJ1-5|many|TRBV19|NA
CASIPDVVNTHRPQHF
TGTGCCAGTATCCCTGACGTTGTGAACACCCATCGGCCCCAGCATTTT
>TRBJ2-7|many|TRBV6-5|NA
CASSYTSGSTYEQYF
TGTGCCAGCAGTTACACCTCCGGGAGCACCTACGAGCAGTACTTC
>TRBJ1-1|medium-sized|TRBV18|NA
CASSDRYRVDTEAFF
TGTGCCAGCTCAGATCGATACAGGGTTGACACTGAAGCTTTCTTT
>TRBJ1-1|medium-sized|TRBV6-5|TRBD1
CASRLNRGTEAFF
TGTGCCAGCAGACTCAACAGGGGCACTGAAGCTTTCTTT
>TRBJ1-6|medium-sized|TRBV19|TRBD1
CASSRGGAYNSPLHF
TGTGCCAGTAGCCGAGGGGGCGCCTATAATTCACCCCTCCACTTT
>TRBJ1-2|NA|TRBV20-1|NA
CSAREEGPLSNNYGYTF
TGCAGTGCTAGAGAGGAGGGACCCCTCTCAAATAACTATGGCTACACCTTC